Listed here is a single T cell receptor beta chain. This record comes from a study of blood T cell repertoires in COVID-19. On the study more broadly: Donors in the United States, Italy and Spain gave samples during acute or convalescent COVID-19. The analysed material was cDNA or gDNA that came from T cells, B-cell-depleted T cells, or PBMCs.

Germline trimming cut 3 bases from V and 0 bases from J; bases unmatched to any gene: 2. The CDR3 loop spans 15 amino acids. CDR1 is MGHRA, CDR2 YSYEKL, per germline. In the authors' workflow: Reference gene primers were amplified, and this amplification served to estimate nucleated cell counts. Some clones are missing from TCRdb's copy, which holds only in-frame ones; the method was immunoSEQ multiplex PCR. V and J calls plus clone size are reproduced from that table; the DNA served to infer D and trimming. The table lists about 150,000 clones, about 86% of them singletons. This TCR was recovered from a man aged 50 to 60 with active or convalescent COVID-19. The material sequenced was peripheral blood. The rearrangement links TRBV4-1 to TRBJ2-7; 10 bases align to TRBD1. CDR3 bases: TGCGCCAGCAGCCAGACAGGGGGCAACTCCTACGAGCAGTACTTC. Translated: CASSQTGGNSYEQYF.